These 8 T cell receptor beta chains came from one sample sequenced in a study of T cell responses to AZD1222 COVID-19 vaccine. Using immunoSEQ multiplex PCR, the repertoire was profiled, and TCRdb retains in-frame clones only, with some absent. In the table there are roughly 130,000 clones, more than 85% of which are singletons. The sample in question was peripheral blood, obtained on day 0 of AZD1222 vaccination. The origin of the receptors is an adult in good health.

V is TRBV5-1 and J is TRBJ2-2; D remains ambiguous. CDR3 size: 14 residues. The germline gives CDR1 SGHRS, CDR2 YFSETQ. The V end was cut by 4 bases, the J end by 1 base, with 8 bases between. The CDR3 nucleotides are TGCGCCAGCAGCCAAACAATGAACACCGGGGAGCTGTTTTTT. This sequence encodes CASSQTMNTGELFF.

This chain uses TRBV9 with TRBJ1-4; D ambiguous. With 3 bases removed from V and 7 bases from J, the gap between germline ends came to 19 bases. From germline, CDR1 is SGDLS and CDR2 YYNGEE. The CDR3 has 16 amino acids. CDR3: CASSAPSGEKGEKLFF. CDR3 coding DNA: TGTGCCAGCAGCGCCCCTTCCGGGGAGAAGGGTGAAAAACTGTTTTTT.

This rearrangement joins TRBV24-1 to TRBJ2-7, with D possibly matching TRBD2 (6 bases). Germline V gives CDR1 KGHDR, CDR2 SFDVKD. The CDR3 has 14 residues. V shed 3 bases and J shed 3 bases, with 11 bases lying between them. The CDR3 nucleotides are TGTGCCACCAGTGATCGGGGGAAGGGCTACGAGCAGTACTTC. It translates to CATSDRGKGYEQYF.

The chain uses TRBV7-3 and TRBJ2-7; 9 positions agree with TRBD1. From germline, CDR1 is SGHTA and CDR2 FQGTGA. This CDR3 has 14 residues. The junction had 0 bases not matched to a gene; V was cut back by 3 bases and J by 0 bases. The DNA of the CDR3 is TGTGCCAGCAGCTTGACAGGGGGCTCCTACGAGCAGTACTTC. This translates into CASSLTGGSYEQYF.

The chain links TRBV13 to TRBJ2-2, with D unresolved. The germline V and J ends were trimmed by 0 bases and 2 bases, with 7 bases remaining between them. The CDR3 loop spans 15 amino acids. Germline CDR1 is PRHDT and CDR2 is FYEKMQ (reference sequence). This CDR3 is CASSLGLPNTGELFF. CDR3 DNA: TGTGCCAGCAGCTTAGGCCTCCCCAACACCGGGGAGCTGTTTTTT.

The rearrangement joins TRBV7-9 to TRBJ2-3, with no clear D. The germline V gene encodes CDR1 SEHNR and CDR2 FQNEAQ (reference sequence). V was clipped by 5 bases and J by 5 bases, with 11 bases between them. The CDR3 contains 13 residues. CDR3 loop: CASSLPPQDTQYF. CDR3 DNA: TGTGCCAGCAGCCTTCCCCCACAAGATACGCAGTATTTT.

The genes are TRBV5-1 and TRBJ2-1; D possibly matches TRBD1 or TRBD2 (5 bases each). V lost 6 bases, J lost 4 bases, and 14 bases lay in between. Looked up from germline, CDR1 is SGHRS and CDR2 is YFSETQ. The CDR3 runs 14 residues. The CDR3 DNA follows: TGCGCCAGCATGCCACAGGAGGAATACAATGAGCAGTTCTTC. Protein sequence: CASMPQEEYNEQFF.

The chain uses TRBV11-2 and TRBJ1-2; no definite D call. Germline CDR1 SGHAT, CDR2 FQNNGV. V dropped 3 bases and J dropped 2 bases, with 13 bases sitting between them. CDR3 length equals 15 residues. The DNA of the CDR3 is TGTGCCAGCAGCTTGAGCCGGGCGGCCAACTATGGCTACACCTTC. Amino acids: CASSLSRAANYGYTF.